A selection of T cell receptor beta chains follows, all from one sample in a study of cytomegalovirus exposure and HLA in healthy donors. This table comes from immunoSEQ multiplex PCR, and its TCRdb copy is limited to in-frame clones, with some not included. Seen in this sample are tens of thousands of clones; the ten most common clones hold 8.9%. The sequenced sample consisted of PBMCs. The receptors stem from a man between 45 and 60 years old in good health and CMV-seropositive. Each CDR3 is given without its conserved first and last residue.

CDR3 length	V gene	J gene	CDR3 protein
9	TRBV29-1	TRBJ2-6	SVGFGDVLT
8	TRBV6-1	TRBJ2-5	ASTGETQY
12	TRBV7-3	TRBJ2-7	ASSPGQVSYEQY
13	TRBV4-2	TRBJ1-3	ASSQGQISGNTIY
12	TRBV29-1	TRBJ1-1	GTGGEGMNTEAF
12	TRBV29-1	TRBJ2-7	SVSSPQGVYEQY
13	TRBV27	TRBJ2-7	ASSSRDRSIYEQY
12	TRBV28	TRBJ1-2	ASSLSGGVNGYT
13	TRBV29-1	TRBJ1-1	SVKSQALVNTEAF
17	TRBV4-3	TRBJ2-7	ASSQDLVPPPGVSYEQY
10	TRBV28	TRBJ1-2	ASSSTGEGYT
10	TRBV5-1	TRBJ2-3	ASSLPSDTQY
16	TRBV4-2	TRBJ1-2	ASSQDTTVTGGIYGYT
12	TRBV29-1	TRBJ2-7	SVEVQGTTYEQY
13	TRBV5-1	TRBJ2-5	ASSTTGAPGETQY
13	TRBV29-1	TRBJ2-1	SARAEGTRVNEQF
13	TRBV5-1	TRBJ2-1	ASSLAGEGYNEQF
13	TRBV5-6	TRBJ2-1	ASTGGSGIDNEQF
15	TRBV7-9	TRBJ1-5	ASSAGQLGPSNQPQH
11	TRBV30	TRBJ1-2	AWSVTGDYGYT
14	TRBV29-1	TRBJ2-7	SVEDRGLAGSYEQY
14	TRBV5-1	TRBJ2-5	ASSLAGQGGQETQY
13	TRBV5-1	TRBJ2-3	ASSLDRGRTDTQY
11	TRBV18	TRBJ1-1	ASSPEKNTEAF
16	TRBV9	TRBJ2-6	ASSVGTGTLSGANVLT
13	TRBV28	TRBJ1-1	ASSFTGGVYTEAF
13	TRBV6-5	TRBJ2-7	ASSYVAGGPYEQY
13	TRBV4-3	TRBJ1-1	ASSQVTGGFTEAF
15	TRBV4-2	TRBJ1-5	ASSPFTGTGGNQPQH
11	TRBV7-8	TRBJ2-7	ASSLDRGREQY
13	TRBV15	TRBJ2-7	ATSREDRGRYEQY
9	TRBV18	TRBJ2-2	ASSPRSELF
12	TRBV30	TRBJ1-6	AWNLQGSFSPLH
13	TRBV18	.	ASSLTGTTRYEQY
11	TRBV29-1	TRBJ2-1	SSQEGSLNEQF
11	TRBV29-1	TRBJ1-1	SVVRGGDYEAF
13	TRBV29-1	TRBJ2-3	SVRTSGSITDTQY
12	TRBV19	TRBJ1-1	ASSPRGGKTEAF
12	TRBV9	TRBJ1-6	ASSWGQGNSPLH
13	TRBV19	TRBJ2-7	AKRAGAPEDYEQY